One and the same sample provided the 8 T cell receptor beta chains below, sequenced in a study of blood T cells in healthy people across ages. Sample-barcoded 5' priming and a J-beta primer mix drove a second PCR of 7 to 11 cycles. Using its own MiXCR run on the 5' RACE reads, TCRdb lists one record per CDR3 protein. The table shows 1.5 million to 2 million distinct CDR3 sequences, with around 48% occurring only once. Sequencing was done on a sample of blood. Receptors originate from a woman aged 40 to 55 in good health.

In its sample, this clonotype was seen a few times. The chain uses TRBV20-1 and TRBJ1-2, with a tentative D call TRBD1 (5 bases). Germline V gene data show CDR1 as DFQATT and CDR2 as SNEGSKA (reference sequence). V was clipped by 5 bases and J by 4 bases, with 11 bases between them. This CDR3 comprises 12 residues. The CDR3 DNA sequence: TGCAGTGCTCCTATCGACAGCTATGGCTACACCTTC. Translation: CSAPIDSYGYTF.

This chain links TRBV24-1 with TRBJ2-1; weak D call: TRBD1 (6 bases). The CDR3 loop spans 12 amino acids. V lost 6 bases and J lost 9, with 11 bases in between. CDR1 is KGHDR and CDR2 is SFDVKD in the germline V gene. Here the CDR3 reads CATSSQGSEQFF. The CDR3 DNA reads TGTGCCACCAGTTCACAGGGAAGTGAGCAGTTCTTC.

This clonotype came up a few times. This chain links TRBV27 with TRBJ2-1; D is unresolved. Trimming left V 4 bases short and J 5 bases short, with 15 bases between. Germline V gives CDR1 MNHEY, CDR2 SMNVEV (reference sequence). CDR3 length: 15 residues. The CDR3 protein is CASSSPYSHDNEQFF. The CDR3 DNA is TGTGCCAGCAGTTCCCCTTACTCTCACGACAATGAGCAGTTCTTC.

The J gene is TRBJ2-1, the V gene TRBV2; possible D gene TRBD1, 6 bases. Trimming removed 7 bases at V and 0 bases at J, with 16 bases between. Per the germline V gene, CDR1 is SNHLY and CDR2 is FYNNEI. CDR3 length: 16 amino acids. CDR3 sequence reads: CASTGQDASSYNEQFF. CDR3 DNA: TGTGCCAGCACGGGACAAGACGCCAGCTCCTACAATGAGCAGTTCTTC.

This clonotype came up a few times. The chain is built from TRBV20-1 and TRBJ2-1, with TRBD2 matching 9 bases. With 4 bases clipped from V and 4 bases from J, the junction kept 5 bases outside the gene matches. CDR3 length: 14 residues. CDR1 and CDR2 from the germline V gene are DFQATT and SNEGSKA (reference sequence). The CDR3 DNA sequence: TGCAGTGCTATGAGCGGGGGGATATACAATGAGCAGTTCTTC. It is translated as CSAMSGGIYNEQFF.

The chain combines TRBV27 with TRBJ2-3; no definite D call. The ends were cut back, 3 bases at V and 2 bases at J, with 9 bases in the middle. Germline V CDR1 and CDR2: MNHEY, SMNVEV (reference sequence). The CDR3 totals 14 residues. In nucleotides, the CDR3 is TGTGCCAGCAGTTTCCATTCGCTCACAGATACGCAGTATTTT. Its protein is CASSFHSLTDTQYF.

This chain connects TRBV4-3 to TRBJ2-3; 13 nucleotides match TRBD2. Germline CDR1 is LGHNA and CDR2 is YSLEER. This CDR3 is 19 amino acids long. Trimming removed 2 bases from V and 5 bases from J; junction bases left unmatched: 13. CDR3 loop: CASSQLLAGGLWSQDTQYF. The CDR3 nucleotides are TGCGCCAGCAGCCAATTACTAGCGGGGGGGCTGTGGAGTCAAGATACGCAGTATTTT.

This clonotype showed up just a few times. The chain recombines TRBV5-1 with TRBJ2-5, with a weak D call TRBD1 (6 bases). The V and J ends lost 4 bases and 5 bases respectively, with 18 bases between them. CDR3 length: 15 residues. Germline values: CDR1 SGHRS, CDR2 YFSETQ. The CDR3 sequence: CASSEGSGVVETQYF. In DNA form, the CDR3 reads TGCGCCAGCAGCGAGGGCTCAGGGGTGGTGGAGACCCAGTACTTC. The variable domain in full, with the rest retrieved from reference TRBV5-1 and TRBJ2-5, is KAGVTQTPRYLIKTRGQQVTLSCSPISGHRSVSWYQQTPGQGLQFLFEYFSETQRNKGNFPGRFSGRQFSNSRSEMNVSTLELGDSALYLCASSEGSGVVETQYFGPGTRLLVL.